This TCR beta chain was sequenced in a study of blood T cell repertoires in COVID-19. The overall study: Material from acute and convalescent COVID-19 was sourced from the United States, Italy and Spain. From T cells, B-cell-depleted T cells, or PBMCs came the material, which was cDNA or gDNA.

Source study methods: Estimation of nucleated cell counts was performed using reference gene primer amplification. The assay was immunoSEQ multiplex PCR, and TCRdb's table has in-frame clones only and misses some. The V and J calls and the clone size are those of that table, but D and trimming were determined from the DNA. The sample comprises fewer than 75,000 clones, nearly 90% of which are singletons, and about 4% rests with the top ten. Specimen: peripheral blood. This receptor was taken from a man aged 65 to 79 with acute or convalescent COVID-19.

The CDR3 nucleotides are TGCGCCAGCAGCCAAGACCCAGGGACAGGGGAGCTCGGAGCTTTCTTT. Protein sequence: CASSQDPGTGELGAFF. The chain joins TRBV4-1 to TRBJ1-1, with 10 nucleotides matching TRBD1. The junction had 11 bases not matched to a gene; V was cut back by 0 bases and J by 10 bases. The CDR3 sequence is 16 residues long. The germline gives CDR1 MGHRA, CDR2 YSYEKL.